The 21 T cell receptor beta chains in this list originate from one sample, sequenced in a study of PD-1 blockade in classical Hodgkin lymphoma. Profiling relied on immunoSEQ multiplex PCR, and the TCRdb table lists in-frame clones only, not all of them. The sample has some 65,000 clones, 71% seen once. Brentuximab vedotin exposure varied, and every patient relapsed after autologous stem cell transplantation. The specimen was peripheral blood mononuclear cells (PBMCs), collected before the second cycle of nivolumab. These TCRs come from a human donor with classical Hodgkin lymphoma.

This chain joins TRBV10-1 and TRBJ2-1; TRBD2 might be the D (6 bases). Germline CDR1 is WNHNN and CDR2 is SYGVQD (reference sequence). The CDR3 consists of 15 residues. V was shortened by 6 bases and J by 6 bases, with 18 bases between the two germline ends. The CDR3 protein is CASSGNGRGPNEQFF. CDR3 DNA sequence: TGCGCCAGCAGCGGAAACGGGAGAGGGCCCAATGAGCAGTTCTTC.

The chain couples TRBV7-8 to TRBJ2-2, with 8 bases matching TRBD1. CDR1 is SGHVS and CDR2 is FQNEAQ in the germline V gene. The CDR3 spans 17 residues. V lost 5 bases to trimming and J lost 3 bases; unmatched junction nucleotides: 11. The CDR3 loop is CASSADLRGPDTGELFF. CDR3 nucleotide sequence: TGTGCCAGCAGCGCCGACCTCAGGGGGCCGGACACCGGGGAGCTGTTTTTT.

The rearrangement uses TRBV5-6 and TRBJ2-7, with TRBD1 identical over 10 bases. V was clipped by 4 bases and J by 5 bases; unmatched bases: 6. This CDR3 comprises 14 residues. In germline, CDR1 is SGHDT, CDR2 YYEEEE. The CDR3 DNA reads as TGTGCCAGCAGCGCCGGGACAGGGGTCCACGAGCAGTACTTC. This encodes CASSAGTGVHEQYF.

This clone was seen more than once but under ten times. The CDR3 DNA sequence: TGTGCCGCGGGACCGAACTTCAATGAGCAGTTCTTC. Residues: CAAGPNFNEQFF. The chain carries TRBV9 and TRBJ2-1; D might be TRBD2 (6 bases). Looked up from germline, CDR1 is SGDLS and CDR2 is YYNGEE. This CDR3 has 12 amino acids. V lost 10 bases and J 6 bases, leaving 14 bases between the germline ends.

The rearrangement links TRBV2 to TRBJ1-1, with D maybe TRBD1 (6 bases). Trimming removed 9 bases from V and 0 bases from J, with 11 bases in between. The CDR3 length is 13 residues. Germline V CDR1 and CDR2: SNHLY, FYNNEI. The CDR3 sequence: CARSTGMNTEAFF. The CDR3 DNA sequence: TGTGCCAGATCAACAGGGATGAACACTGAAGCTTTCTTT.

The chain recombines TRBV10-1 with TRBJ2-5; the match to TRBD1 covers 9 bases. The CDR3 totals 14 residues. Germline values: CDR1 WNHNN, CDR2 SYGVQD (reference sequence). Germline trimming cut 5 bases from V and 5 bases from J; bases unmatched to any gene: 6. The CDR3 here is CASSNRGLRETQYF. CDR3 nucleotide sequence: TGCGCCAGCAGTAACAGGGGGCTGCGGGAGACCCAGTACTTC.

Regarding this clone: One end of the junction varies from germline; a read error may be responsible. The chain employs TRBV19 and TRBJ2-2; D possibly corresponds to TRBD2 (5 bases). Germline V gene lookup returns CDR1 LNHDA and CDR2 SQIVND (reference sequence). CDR3 length: 13 residues. The CDR3 region has the DNA TGTGCCAGTAGTATAGCCAACACCGGGAAGCTGTTTTTT. This sequence encodes CASSIANTGKLFF.

The chain has TRBV27 and TRBJ1-1; 7 positions agree with TRBD1. Germline-derived CDR1 and CDR2 are MNHEY and SMNVEV (reference sequence). The CDR3 extends over 16 amino acids. The trim removed 2 bases at V and 5 bases at J, leaving 11 bases unmatched. The CDR3: CASSLTTPAGGTEAFF. The CDR3 DNA reads as TGTGCCAGCAGTTTAACCACGCCCGCAGGGGGAACTGAAGCTTTCTTT.

This chain uses TRBV9 with TRBJ2-1, with D unresolved. V lost 3 bases to trimming and J lost 6 bases, with 16 bases between them. The CDR3 spans 15 residues. Germline values: CDR1 SGDLS, CDR2 YYNGEE. CDR3 sequence (DNA): TGTGCCAGCAGCGACGGTGGGAAGGTCGGCAATGAGCAGTTCTTC. It is translated as CASSDGGKVGNEQFF. The full variable domain, with the rest looked up from reference TRBV9 and TRBJ2-1, is DSGVTQTPKHLITATGQRVTLRCSPRSGDLSVYWYQQSLDQGLQFLIQYYNGEERAKGNILERFSAQQFPDLHSELNLSSLELGDSALYFCASSDGGKVGNEQFFGPGTRLTVL.

V is TRBV5-1 and J is TRBJ2-3, with D tentatively TRBD2 (6 bases). V was cut by 4 bases and J by 7 bases, with 16 bases left in between. The CDR3 spans 14 residues. Germline V gene data show CDR1 as SGHRS and CDR2 as YFSETQ. The DNA for the CDR3 is TGCGCCAGCAGCCCGGACACGGAGGGAAATACGCAGTATTTT. Residues: CASSPDTEGNTQYF. The full variable domain, rest sourced from reference TRBV5-1 and TRBJ2-3, is KAGVTQTPRYLIKTRGQQVTLSCSPISGHRSVSWYQQTPGQGLQFLFEYFSETQRNKGNFPGRFSGRQFSNSRSEMNVSTLELGDSALYLCASSPDTEGNTQYFGPGTRLTVL.

The chain links TRBV6-1 to TRBJ1-4; D gene uncertain. This CDR3 has 15 residues. Trimming cost V 2 bases and J 5 bases, with 12 bases left between them. Germline V gives CDR1 MNHNS, CDR2 SASEGT. The DNA for the CDR3 is TGTGCCAGCAGTGAAAACCGGGAACTGAATGAAAAACTGTTTTTT. It yields the protein CASSENRELNEKLFF.

V usage is TRBV15 and J usage is TRBJ1-3; no definite D call. Germline assignment: CDR1 LNHNV and CDR2 YYDKDF (reference sequence). CDR3 size: 14 residues. Trimming took off 0 bases at V and 4 bases at J, with 7 bases between the two ends. The CDR3 region is CATSRDRTGNTIYF. CDR3 bases: TGTGCCACCAGCAGAGATCGAACGGGAAACACCATATATTTT. Full variable domain (missing parts from reference TRBV15 and TRBJ1-3): DAMVIQNPRYQVTQFGKPVTLSCSQTLNHNVMYWYQQKSSQAPKLLFHYYDKDFNNEADTPDNFQSRRPNTSFCFLDIRSPGLGDTAMYLCATSRDRTGNTIYFGEGSWLTVV.

In DNA form, the CDR3 reads TGTGCCAGCAGCTTAGGGCAGGGGTTCTACGAGCAGTACTTC. Protein product: CASSLGQGFYEQYF. V and J are TRBV11-2 and TRBJ2-7; D possibly corresponds to TRBD1 (6 bases). Germline V CDR1 and CDR2: SGHAT, FQNNGV. This CDR3 has 14 residues. The ends were cut back, 1 base at V and 3 bases at J, with 10 bases in the middle.

The rearrangement joins TRBV5-8 to TRBJ1-2; tentative D call: TRBD1 (6 bases). The CDR3 is 14 residues long. With 7 bases removed from V and 8 bases from J, the gap between germline ends came to 21 bases. Germline lookup yields CDR1 SGHTS and CDR2 YDEGEE. CDR3 bases: TGTGCCAGCCCGTTCGACAGGCTTGGTTCCGGCTACACCTTC. It is translated as CASPFDRLGSGYTF.

V usage is TRBV19 and J usage is TRBJ1-2; weak D call: TRBD1 (6 bases). V was cut by 3 bases and J by 4 bases, with 21 bases left in between. Germline V gene lookup returns CDR1 LNHDA and CDR2 SQIVND (reference sequence). The CDR3 contains 17 residues. This CDR3 reads CASSIHAGTPNPYGYTF. CDR3 in DNA: TGTGCCAGTAGTATTCACGCCGGGACACCAAATCCCTATGGCTACACCTTC.

The chain links TRBV4-1 to TRBJ1-1, with D hard to call. The CDR3 covers 14 residues. The germline V and J ends were trimmed by 3 bases and 8 bases, with 16 bases remaining between them. Germline-derived CDR1 and CDR2 are MGHRA and YSYEKL. The CDR3 DNA reads TGCGCCAGCAGCCATGTTGGGAAGGAACCCGAAGCTTTCTTT. Translation gives CASSHVGKEPEAFF.

The V and J genes are TRBV6-5 and TRBJ2-1, with D unclear. There are 14 residues in the CDR3. The germline V and J ends were trimmed by 2 bases and 5 bases, with 10 bases remaining between them. Germline-derived CDR1 and CDR2 are MNHEY and SVGAGI. In nucleotides, the CDR3 is TGTGCCAGCAGTTACCCCGACTCGAACAATGAGCAGTTCTTC. Protein: CASSYPDSNNEQFF.

This clone came up a few times. The V gene is TRBV6-1, the J gene TRBJ1-5; D unclear. CDR1 is MNHNS and CDR2 is SASEGT in the germline V gene. V was shortened by 4 bases and J by 0 bases, with 4 bases between the two germline ends. The CDR3 runs 13 residues. The CDR3 spells CASSGYSNQPQHF. As DNA, the CDR3 is TGTGCCAGCAGTGGGTATAGCAATCAGCCCCAGCATTTT.

This chain links TRBV5-1 with TRBJ1-1; the match to TRBD1 covers 8 bases. The ends lost 4 bases at V and 1 base at J; junction bases unmatched: 3. CDR3 length equals 14 residues. Germline V gene sequence: CDR1 SGHRS, CDR2 YFSETQ. In DNA form, the CDR3 reads TGCGCCAGCAGCATACAGGGGGAGAACACTGAAGCTTTCTTT. Its translation: CASSIQGENTEAFF. Combining the CDR3 with reference TRBV5-1 and TRBJ1-1 gives the whole variable domain KAGVTQTPRYLIKTRGQQVTLSCSPISGHRSVSWYQQTPGQGLQFLFEYFSETQRNKGNFPGRFSGRQFSNSRSEMNVSTLELGDSALYLCASSIQGENTEAFFGQGTRLTVV.

The chain employs TRBV6-5 and TRBJ1-2; 9 positions match TRBD1. CDR1 MNHEY and CDR2 SVGAGI come from the germline V gene. V lost 5 bases, J lost 8 bases, and 9 bases stayed unmatched. The CDR3 consists of 14 residues. As DNA, the CDR3 is TGTGCCAGCAGTCAGACCGGGACAGGGAAAGGCTACACCTTC. This encodes CASSQTGTGKGYTF.

This chain joins TRBV7-9 and TRBJ2-3; 8 bases match TRBD1. J gave up 2 bases and V 1 base, and 2 bases lay outside the gene matches. CDR1 and CDR2 from the germline V gene are SEHNR and FQNEAQ (reference sequence). The CDR3 contains 15 residues. The CDR3 region is CASSLGQGNTDTQYF. CDR3 bases: TGTGCCAGCAGCTTAGGACAGGGGAACACAGATACGCAGTATTTT.